This T cell receptor beta chain derives from a study of blood T cells in healthy people across ages. Study outcomes and limitations: Researchers said unsorted PBMCs prevented a conclusive naive versus antigen-experienced comparison. Per million T cells, the diversity of TCR beta decreased roughly linearly as age advanced. A greater number of naive CD4+ cells and higher diversity distinguished long-lived donors from aged donors.

Donors ranged from 6 to 90 years old and were healthy Caucasians in Russia. Then a second PCR, running about 7 to 11 cycles, was carried out with a sample-barcoded 5' primer and a J-beta primer mix. Via MiXCR, TCRdb re-called the 5' RACE reads, giving one row per CDR3 protein. This table holds roughly 730,000 distinct CDR3 sequences, around three fifths found once. As to this clonotype: Its target is not known.

The CDR3 consists of 17 residues. The J segment lost 8 bases and the V segment lost 0 bases, leaving 11 bases of the junction unmatched. The germline V gene has CDR1 SGHDT and CDR2 YYEEEE. The rearrangement joins TRBV5-6 to TRBJ1-2; 12 nucleotides match TRBD1. This sequence originates from a man between 35 and 55 years old in good health. Sequences were obtained from blood. The CDR3 DNA reads TGTGCCAGCAGCTTGGTAACCGGGACAGGGGGCCCGGCAGGCTACACCTTC. Translated: CASSLVTGTGGPAGYTF.